Described below is a single TCR beta chain sequence and its context. CDR3 length: 14 residues. The germline V and J ends were trimmed by 3 bases and 4 bases, with 12 bases remaining between them. Germline values: CDR1 SEHNR, CDR2 FQNEAQ (reference sequence). Per the original data handling: Amplification of reference gene primers was used by the study to estimate nucleated cell counts. Clones were read by immunoSEQ multiplex PCR, and TCRdb kept only the in-frame ones, dropping some. From that table come the V and J calls and clone size; the DNA was used to work out D and trimming. The data hold around 41,000 clones, with 88% observed a single time. This record belongs to a study of blood T cell repertoires in COVID-19. The wider study: Sources were T cells, B-cell-depleted T cells, or PBMCs; the material itself was cDNA or gDNA.

What was sequenced was peripheral blood. The TCR sequence derives from a human donor in a cohort sampled during active COVID-19. The rearrangement joins TRBV7-9 to TRBJ1-1; D is possibly TRBD1 (6 bases). CDR3: CASSFEGVGTEAFF. The CDR3 DNA follows: TGTGCCAGCAGCTTCGAGGGGGTGGGCACTGAAGCTTTCTTT.